These 14 T cell receptor beta chains were sequenced from one sample in a study of vaccination and CD4 T cells after COVID-19. CD4+ T cells that had been cultured provided DNA sequenced with the Oncomine TCR Beta short-read assay. TCRdb re-called the PCR reads with MiXCR, one entry per CDR3 protein. The sample carries under 5,000 distinct CDR3 sequences, 21% recorded once. As to treatment: roughly 10-day PBMC culture with coronavirus spike peptide pools or control peptides (ViraFEST assay). Their cognate antigens are unknown. The sequenced material came from CD4+ T cells from blood, cultured in vitro. The receptors stem from a human donor who had recovered from COVID-19.

This clonotype was detected only a few times. This chain connects TRBV19 to TRBJ1-6; the D is unclear. The length of the CDR3 is 14 residues. Trimming took 6 bases from V and 7 from J, leaving 13 bases between them. Germline-derived CDR1 and CDR2 are LNHDA and SQIVND (reference sequence). The CDR3: CASSRTGRNSPLHF. CDR3 nucleotides: TGTGCCAGTAGCCGAACGGGTCGAAATTCACCCCTCCACTTT.

This clonotype appeared a few times. J is TRBJ1-2 and V is TRBV6-5; D gene unclear. CDR1 MNHEY and CDR2 SVGAGI come from the germline V gene. The CDR3 spans 15 residues. V was cut by 1 base and J by 0 bases, with 9 bases left in between. The CDR3 DNA reads TGTGCCAGCAGTTACTTGAGTGGCTCTAACTATGGCTACACCTTC. Protein product: CASSYLSGSNYGYTF.

The CDR3 is CASTTHPLLNEKLFF. Here the CDR3 DNA reads TGTGCCAGCACCACACACCCACTCCTTAATGAAAAACTGTTTTTT. The V gene is TRBV2, the J gene TRBJ1-4; D is unclear. The CDR3 has 15 residues. Trimming cost V 7 bases and J 4 bases, with 16 bases left between them. CDR1 SNHLY and CDR2 FYNNEI come from the germline V gene.

This clonotype was seen just once. This chain joins TRBV29-1 and TRBJ2-7, with 10 bases identical to TRBD2. This CDR3 spans 13 amino acids. With V trimmed by 3 bases and J by 3 bases, 2 bases remained unmatched. The germline gives CDR1 SQVTM, CDR2 ANQGSEA. The DNA of the CDR3 is TGCAGCGTTGATACTAGCGGGGACTACGAGCAGTACTTC. Its protein is CSVDTSGDYEQYF.

Worth noting for this clonotype: Germline and junction disagree at one end, which may indicate a read error. CDR3 DNA sequence: TGTGTCAGCAGCTTAAGTCGGGATCAGCCCCAGCATTTT. Its translation is CVSSLSRDQPQHF. This chain uses TRBV5-4 with TRBJ1-5; D gene ambiguous. The CDR3 has 13 amino acids. Germline CDR1 is SGHNT and CDR2 is YYREEE (reference sequence).

This clonotype came up a few times. The CDR3 region is CASSLDASGGVSSYNEQFF. CDR3 nucleotide sequence: TGTGCCAGCAGCTTAGATGCTAGCGGGGGGGTGAGCTCCTACAATGAGCAGTTCTTC. The chain has TRBV11-2 and TRBJ2-1; 12 bases are a match to TRBD2. The length of the CDR3 is 19 residues. Trimming at V came to 0 bases and at J to 0 bases, leaving 6 bases not matched to a gene. The V gene's germline CDR1 is SGHAT and CDR2 FQNNGV. Together with reference TRBV11-2 and TRBJ2-1, the CDR3 gives the full variable domain: EAGVAQSPRYKIIEKRQSVAFWCNPISGHATLYWYQQILGQGPKLLIQFQNNGVVDDSQLPKDRFSAERLKGVDSTLKIQPAKLEDSAVYLCASSLDASGGVSSYNEQFFGPGTRLTVL.

This clonotype is termed medium-sized. The chain has TRBV6-1 and TRBJ2-2; D unclear. V was trimmed by 4 bases and J by 6 bases, leaving 9 bases between them. The length of the CDR3 is 13 residues. Per germline, CDR1 MNHNS and CDR2 SASEGT. The CDR3 bases are TGTGCCAGCAGTGGAGCCGGAGCCGGGGAGCTGTTTTTT. As protein: CASSGAGAGELFF.

This clonotype came up a few times. The genes are TRBV2 and TRBJ1-1; TRBD1 agrees at 12 bases. CDR1 and CDR2 (germline): SNHLY, FYNNEI. The CDR3 is made up of 15 amino acids. V shed 4 bases and J 6 bases; nucleotides not matched to a gene: 6. CDR3 coding DNA: TGTGCCAGCAGTGTTGGGACAGGGGGCTGGGCTGAAGCTTTCTTT. This codes for CASSVGTGGWAEAFF. Drawing the rest from reference TRBV2 and TRBJ1-1, the complete variable domain is EPEVTQTPSHQVTQMGQEVILRCVPISNHLYFYWYRQILGQKVEFLVSFYNNEISEKSEIFDDQFSVERPDGSNFTLKIRSTKLEDSAMYFCASSVGTGGWAEAFFGQGTRLTVV.

This clonotype was observed once. V and J are TRBV7-9 and TRBJ2-5; either TRBD1 or TRBD2 may supply D (5 bases each). CDR3 length: 14 amino acids. V dropped 6 bases and J dropped 2 bases, with 13 bases sitting between them. The V gene's germline CDR1 is SEHNR and CDR2 FQNEAQ (reference sequence). The CDR3 loop is CASSRQREQETQYF. The DNA of the CDR3 is TGTGCCAGCAGTAGACAGAGGGAGCAAGAGACCCAGTACTTC.

CDR3 residues: CASSDSGNTIYF. CDR3 nucleotides: TGTGCCAGCTCGGACTCTGGAAACACCATATATTTT. The rearrangement joins TRBV7-9 to TRBJ1-3, with D unclear. The CDR3 runs to 12 residues. V lost 8 bases and J 0 bases, leaving 5 bases between the germline ends. The germline gives CDR1 SEHNR, CDR2 FQNEAQ (reference sequence). The entire variable domain, with the rest obtained from reference TRBV7-9 and TRBJ1-3, is as follows: DTGVSQNPRHKITKRGQNVTFRCDPISEHNRLYWYRQTLGQGPEFLTYFQNEAQLEKSRLLSDRFSAERPKGSFSTLEIQRTEQGDSAMYLCASSDSGNTIYFGEGSWLTVV.

The V and J genes are TRBV7-9 and TRBJ1-3; TRBD1 might be the D (5 bases). The CDR3 sequence is 16 residues long. V lost 6 bases to trimming and J lost 2 bases, with 17 bases between them. CDR1 SEHNR and CDR2 FQNEAQ come from the germline V gene (reference sequence). CDR3 sequence: CASSPPGTGAGNTIYF. The CDR3 DNA is TGTGCCAGCAGTCCGCCGGGGACGGGAGCTGGAAACACCATATATTTT.

This chain connects TRBV2 to TRBJ2-3, with TRBD2 identical over 7 bases. The germline CDR1 and CDR2 sequences are SNHLY and FYNNEI. This CDR3 region has 14 residues. The V and J ends lost 7 bases and 8 bases, in that order; junction bases with no gene match: 12. The CDR3 loop reads CASNPLAVGSTQYF. The CDR3 bases are TGTGCCAGCAACCCTCTAGCGGTGGGGAGTACGCAGTATTTT.

The chain carries TRBV20-1 and TRBJ2-7; D remains unclear. Germline lookup yields CDR1 DFQATT and CDR2 SNEGSKA (reference sequence). CDR3 length equals 15 residues. V lost 5 bases to trimming and J lost 0 bases, with 17 bases between them. CDR3 sequence (DNA): TGCAGTGCTGCCCGAGACCTCGCCCCCTCCTACGAGCAGTACTTC. It specifies CSAARDLAPSYEQYF.

Relative to its sample, this clonotype is medium-sized. V gene TRBV11-2 combines with J gene TRBJ2-2, with TRBD1 matching over 7 bases. The CDR3 is 16 residues long. The germline CDR1 and CDR2 sequences are SGHAT and FQNNGV. V shed 1 base and J 4 bases; nucleotides not matched to a gene: 6. CDR3 amino acids: CASSLAGRQGTGELFF. In DNA, the CDR3 is TGTGCCAGCAGCTTAGCCGGTAGACAGGGCACCGGGGAGCTGTTTTTT.